A selection of T cell receptor beta chains follows, all from one sample in a study of identical twins. MiXCR was run by TCRdb on the 5' RACE reads, yielding one entry per CDR3 protein. This sample has hundreds of thousands of distinct CDR3 sequences, with less than 25% found just once. A further study also used this sample, focusing on T cells expressing NK-cell markers.

Source material: PBMCs. The receptors stem from a young woman in good health. Each CDR3 is given with its conserved first and last residue. The order of the fields is clone size, D gene, J gene, V gene, CDR3 protein, CDR3 DNA. D genes are given only for firm matches. Clone size is given for some rows only: seen once, a few or many times, or a class if the clone is expanded.

clone_size: many
d_call: -
j_call: TRBJ1-5
v_call: TRBV4-3
cdr3_aa: CASSQDHDRRSQPQHF
cdr3_nt: TGCGCCAGCAGCCAAGATCACGACAGGCGGAGCCAGCCCCAGCATTTT

clone_size: -
d_call: -
j_call: TRBJ2-1
v_call: TRBV7-9
cdr3_aa: CASSLVGNNEQFF
cdr3_nt: TGTGCCAGCAGCTTAGTTGGGAACAATGAGCAGTTCTTC

clone_size: -
d_call: -
j_call: TRBJ2-7
v_call: TRBV12-3/TRBV12-4
cdr3_aa: CASSFRRGPYEQYF
cdr3_nt: TGTGCCAGCAGTTTTAGGCGGGGGCCCTACGAGCAGTACTTC

clone_size: -
d_call: -
j_call: TRBJ2-1
v_call: TRBV20-1
cdr3_aa: CSAPGPTGAGEQFF
cdr3_nt: TGCAGTGCGCCGGGACCGACCGGCGCAGGTGAGCAGTTCTTC

clone_size: few
d_call: -
j_call: TRBJ2-5
v_call: TRBV6-2/TRBV6-3
cdr3_aa: CASSYMDTVYQETQYF
cdr3_nt: TGTGCCAGCAGTTACATGGACACAGTCTACCAAGAGACCCAGTACTTC

clone_size: few
d_call: -
j_call: TRBJ2-3
v_call: TRBV6-1
cdr3_aa: CASSETGGVTDTQYF
cdr3_nt: TGTGCCAGCAGTGAAACGGGTGGGGTCACAGATACGCAGTATTTT

clone_size: -
d_call: TRBD2
j_call: TRBJ2-7
v_call: TRBV19
cdr3_aa: CASSIQLAGEDEQYF
cdr3_nt: TGTGCCAGTAGTATTCAACTAGCGGGAGAAGACGAGCAGTACTTC

clone_size: few
d_call: -
j_call: TRBJ1-1
v_call: TRBV6-1
cdr3_aa: CASTNPGGTEAFF
cdr3_nt: TGTGCCAGCACGAACCCGGGAGGGACTGAAGCTTTCTTT

clone_size: few
d_call: TRBD1
j_call: TRBJ1-1
v_call: TRBV6-2/TRBV6-3
cdr3_aa: CASRTGQGMGTEAFF
cdr3_nt: TGTGCCAGCCGAACTGGACAGGGAATGGGTACTGAAGCTTTCTTT

clone_size: -
d_call: -
j_call: TRBJ2-7
v_call: TRBV3-1
cdr3_aa: CASSQDSARSYEQYF
cdr3_nt: TGTGCCAGCAGCCAAGATTCGGCTAGGTCCTACGAGCAGTACTTC

clone_size: -
d_call: TRBD1
j_call: TRBJ1-2
v_call: TRBV7-2
cdr3_aa: CASSLVPGQGSDGYTF
cdr3_nt: TGTGCCAGCAGCTTAGTTCCGGGACAGGGATCTGATGGCTACACCTTC

clone_size: many
d_call: TRBD1
j_call: TRBJ1-4
v_call: TRBV20-1
cdr3_aa: CSARPGQDEKLFF
cdr3_nt: TGCAGTGCCCGCCCGGGACAGGATGAAAAACTGTTTTTT

clone_size: few
d_call: -
j_call: TRBJ2-1
v_call: TRBV12-3/TRBV12-4
cdr3_aa: CASSFGTLNEQFF
cdr3_nt: TGTGCCAGCAGTTTTGGTACTTTGAATGAGCAGTTCTTC

clone_size: -
d_call: -
j_call: TRBJ1-1
v_call: TRBV2
cdr3_aa: CASRRTQFTARNTEAFF
cdr3_nt: TGTGCCAGTAGACGAACACAATTTACGGCAAGGAACACTGAAGCTTTCTTT

clone_size: few
d_call: -
j_call: TRBJ2-7
v_call: TRBV6-5
cdr3_aa: CASSSRDNPEQYF
cdr3_nt: TGTGCCAGCAGTTCCCGGGACAATCCCGAGCAGTACTTC

clone_size: few
d_call: TRBD2
j_call: TRBJ2-5
v_call: TRBV5-4
cdr3_aa: CASSLGTSPIQETQYF
cdr3_nt: TGTGCCAGCAGCTTGGGGACTAGCCCTATCCAAGAGACCCAGTACTTC

clone_size: few
d_call: TRBD1
j_call: TRBJ2-7
v_call: TRBV6-5
cdr3_aa: CASSYTDRVGVYEQYF
cdr3_nt: TGTGCCAGCAGTTACACCGACAGGGTTGGTGTCTACGAGCAGTACTTC

clone_size: few
d_call: TRBD2
j_call: TRBJ2-4
v_call: TRBV29-1
cdr3_aa: CSVESGGNIQYF
cdr3_nt: TGCAGCGTTGAGAGCGGGGGTAACATTCAGTACTTC

clone_size: -
d_call: TRBD2
j_call: TRBJ2-7
v_call: TRBV13
cdr3_aa: CASSLDAGGTYEQYF
cdr3_nt: TGTGCCAGCAGCTTAGATGCGGGGGGAACCTACGAGCAGTACTTC

clone_size: many
d_call: -
j_call: TRBJ1-1
v_call: TRBV20-1
cdr3_aa: CSATSGDVTEAFF
cdr3_nt: TGCAGTGCTACATCAGGGGACGTTACTGAAGCTTTCTTT

clone_size: few
d_call: -
j_call: TRBJ2-1
v_call: TRBV30
cdr3_aa: CAWSLVGSYNEQFF
cdr3_nt: TGTGCCTGGAGTTTAGTTGGCTCCTACAATGAGCAGTTCTTC

clone_size: few
d_call: TRBD1
j_call: TRBJ2-7
v_call: TRBV6-2/TRBV6-3
cdr3_aa: CASSPTDRGLDEQYF
cdr3_nt: TGTGCCAGCAGCCCGACGGACAGGGGGTTGGACGAGCAGTACTTC

clone_size: -
d_call: -
j_call: TRBJ1-3
v_call: TRBV7-8
cdr3_aa: CASSFNQYGNTIYF
cdr3_nt: TGTGCCAGCAGCTTTAACCAGTACGGAAACACCATATATTTT

clone_size: few
d_call: TRBD2
j_call: TRBJ2-1
v_call: TRBV20-1
cdr3_aa: CCARLAGGRRSYNEQFF
cdr3_nt: TGCTGTGCTAGACTAGCGGGAGGGCGCAGGTCCTACAATGAGCAGTTCTTC

clone_size: few
d_call: -
j_call: TRBJ2-1
v_call: TRBV24-1
cdr3_aa: CATSETGNEQFF
cdr3_nt: TGTGCCACCAGTGAAACAGGGAATGAGCAGTTCTTC

clone_size: -
d_call: -
j_call: TRBJ2-7
v_call: TRBV20-1
cdr3_aa: CSAPGTSYEQYF
cdr3_nt: TGCAGTGCTCCCGGGACCTCTTACGAGCAGTACTTC

clone_size: -
d_call: TRBD1
j_call: TRBJ1-4
v_call: TRBV12-3/TRBV12-4
cdr3_aa: CASRNADRVYEKLFF
cdr3_nt: TGTGCCAGCAGAAACGCCGACAGGGTTTATGAAAAACTGTTTTTT

clone_size: -
d_call: TRBD2
j_call: TRBJ2-2
v_call: TRBV12-3/TRBV12-4
cdr3_aa: CASSPYRTSLGTGELFF
cdr3_nt: TGTGCCAGCAGTCCTTACCGGACTAGCCTTGGTACCGGGGAGCTGTTTTTT

clone_size: -
d_call: -
j_call: TRBJ2-5
v_call: TRBV7-9
cdr3_aa: CASSHPTDSITETQYF
cdr3_nt: TGTGCCAGCAGCCACCCAACAGACAGCATTACAGAGACCCAGTACTTC

clone_size: -
d_call: TRBD2
j_call: TRBJ2-1
v_call: TRBV12-3/TRBV12-4
cdr3_aa: CASSLVGLAAYNEQFF
cdr3_nt: TGTGCCAGCAGTTTGGTTGGACTAGCAGCCTACAATGAGCAGTTCTTC

clone_size: many
d_call: -
j_call: TRBJ2-7
v_call: TRBV5-6
cdr3_aa: CASSLPGSTYEQYF
cdr3_nt: TGTGCCAGCAGCTTGCCAGGGTCAACCTACGAGCAGTACTTC

clone_size: few
d_call: TRBD1
j_call: TRBJ2-7
v_call: TRBV12-3/TRBV12-4
cdr3_aa: CASSQLQGGVEFEQYF
cdr3_nt: TGTGCCAGCAGTCAATTACAGGGGGGAGTCGAGTTTGAGCAGTACTTC

clone_size: few
d_call: -
j_call: TRBJ1-5
v_call: TRBV6-1
cdr3_aa: CASSFRKVSNQPQHF
cdr3_nt: TGTGCCAGCAGCTTCAGAAAAGTTAGCAATCAGCCCCAGCATTTT

clone_size: -
d_call: TRBD1
j_call: TRBJ1-2
v_call: TRBV7-9
cdr3_aa: CASSFKVTGGDYGYTF
cdr3_nt: TGTGCCAGCAGCTTCAAAGTTACAGGGGGCGACTATGGCTACACCTTC

clone_size: -
d_call: TRBD2
j_call: TRBJ2-3
v_call: TRBV9
cdr3_aa: CASSAAGVVDTQYF
cdr3_nt: TGTGCCAGCAGCGCAGCGGGAGTGGTAGATACGCAGTATTTT

clone_size: few
d_call: -
j_call: TRBJ2-4
v_call: TRBV30
cdr3_aa: CAWSSFDIQYF
cdr3_nt: TGTGCCTGGAGCTCATTCGACATTCAGTACTTC

clone_size: once
d_call: -
j_call: TRBJ2-3
v_call: TRBV20-1
cdr3_aa: CSASLEYTQYF
cdr3_nt: TGCAGTGCTAGTCTGGAGTATACGCAGTATTTT

clone_size: -
d_call: -
j_call: TRBJ2-7
v_call: TRBV7-3
cdr3_aa: CASSLGSEGREQYF
cdr3_nt: TGTGCCAGCAGCTTAGGCTCCGAGGGGCGCGAGCAGTACTTC

clone_size: -
d_call: -
j_call: TRBJ2-5
v_call: TRBV7-9
cdr3_aa: CATKQGGETQYF
cdr3_nt: TGTGCCACCAAACAGGGAGGAGAGACCCAGTACTTC

clone_size: many
d_call: -
j_call: TRBJ1-1
v_call: TRBV18
cdr3_aa: CASSPTEGGAEAFF
cdr3_nt: TGTGCCAGCTCACCCACCGAGGGAGGAGCTGAAGCTTTCTTT

clone_size: -
d_call: -
j_call: TRBJ1-4
v_call: TRBV5-1
cdr3_aa: CASSILANEKLFF
cdr3_nt: TGCGCCAGCAGCATACTGGCTAATGAAAAACTGTTTTTT

clone_size: -
d_call: -
j_call: TRBJ1-5
v_call: TRBV12-3/TRBV12-4
cdr3_aa: CASSRRNNQPQHF
cdr3_nt: TGTGCCAGCAGCAGACGGAATAATCAGCCCCAGCATTTT

clone_size: many
d_call: TRBD2
j_call: TRBJ2-5
v_call: TRBV3-1
cdr3_aa: CASSPLLAGVGTQYF
cdr3_nt: TGTGCCAGCAGCCCCCTACTAGCGGGGGTCGGGACCCAGTACTTC

clone_size: few
d_call: -
j_call: TRBJ2-2
v_call: TRBV7-6
cdr3_aa: CASSLARATGELFF
cdr3_nt: TGTGCCAGCAGCTTAGCCAGGGCCACCGGGGAGCTGTTTTTT

clone_size: few
d_call: -
j_call: TRBJ1-2
v_call: TRBV9
cdr3_aa: CASSVFSANYGYTF
cdr3_nt: TGTGCCAGCAGCGTCTTCAGTGCTAACTATGGCTACACCTTC

clone_size: -
d_call: TRBD2
j_call: TRBJ2-5
v_call: TRBV3-1
cdr3_aa: CASSHNPGTSRETQYF
cdr3_nt: TGTGCCAGCAGCCATAATCCCGGGACTAGCAGAGAGACCCAGTACTTC

clone_size: -
d_call: -
j_call: TRBJ1-2
v_call: TRBV12-3/TRBV12-4
cdr3_aa: CASSTGTESNYGYTF
cdr3_nt: TGTGCCAGCAGTACGGGGACGGAATCTAACTATGGCTACACCTTC

clone_size: few
d_call: TRBD1
j_call: TRBJ2-7
v_call: TRBV7-2
cdr3_aa: CASSLVPGGNYEQYF
cdr3_nt: TGTGCCAGCAGCTTAGTGCCAGGGGGAAACTACGAGCAGTACTTC

clone_size: many
d_call: -
j_call: TRBJ2-7
v_call: TRBV24-1
cdr3_aa: CATSDLVGRQYF
cdr3_nt: TGTGCCACCAGTGATTTGGTTGGGCGGCAGTACTTC

clone_size: -
d_call: TRBD2
j_call: TRBJ2-4
v_call: TRBV4-1
cdr3_aa: CASSQQPGLASNIQYF
cdr3_nt: TGCGCCAGCAGCCAGCAACCGGGACTAGCTAGCAACATTCAGTACTTC

clone_size: -
d_call: TRBD2
j_call: TRBJ2-3
v_call: TRBV7-2
cdr3_aa: CASSSHLSGGRGTQYF
cdr3_nt: TGTGCCAGCAGCTCCCACCTTAGCGGGGGCCGGGGAACGCAGTATTTT

clone_size: many
d_call: -
j_call: TRBJ2-5
v_call: TRBV7-9
cdr3_aa: CASSGDQETQYF
cdr3_nt: TGTGCCAGCAGTGGGGATCAAGAGACCCAGTACTTC

clone_size: -
d_call: -
j_call: TRBJ1-2
v_call: TRBV12-3/TRBV12-4
cdr3_aa: CASSPRRGFGYTF
cdr3_nt: TGTGCCAGCAGTCCTCGGAGGGGATTTGGCTACACCTTC

clone_size: few
d_call: -
j_call: TRBJ1-1
v_call: TRBV20-1
cdr3_aa: CSARASGMGTEAFF
cdr3_nt: TGCAGTGCTAGGGCGTCGGGGATGGGGACTGAAGCTTTCTTT

clone_size: many
d_call: TRBD2
j_call: TRBJ2-1
v_call: TRBV6-1
cdr3_aa: CASTETSGARYNEQFF
cdr3_nt: TGTGCCAGCACTGAGACTAGCGGGGCTCGATACAATGAGCAGTTCTTC

clone_size: -
d_call: TRBD1
j_call: TRBJ2-3
v_call: TRBV4-2
cdr3_aa: CASSQRQGSADTQYF
cdr3_nt: TGTGCCAGCAGCCAGCGACAGGGGAGCGCAGATACGCAGTATTTT